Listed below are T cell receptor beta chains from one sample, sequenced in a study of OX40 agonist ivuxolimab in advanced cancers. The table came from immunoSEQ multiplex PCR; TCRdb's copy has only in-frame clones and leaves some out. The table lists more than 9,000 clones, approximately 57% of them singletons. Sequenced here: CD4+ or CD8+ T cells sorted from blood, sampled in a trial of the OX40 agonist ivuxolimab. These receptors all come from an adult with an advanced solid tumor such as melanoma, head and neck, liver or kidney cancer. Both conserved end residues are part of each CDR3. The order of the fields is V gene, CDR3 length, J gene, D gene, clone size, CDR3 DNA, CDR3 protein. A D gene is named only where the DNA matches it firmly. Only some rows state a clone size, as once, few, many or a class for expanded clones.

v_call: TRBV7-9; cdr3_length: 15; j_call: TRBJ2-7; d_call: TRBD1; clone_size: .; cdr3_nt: TGTGCCAGCAGCCCCCGGACAGGCAGCTCCTACGAGCAGTACTTC; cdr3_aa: CASSPRTGSSYEQYF
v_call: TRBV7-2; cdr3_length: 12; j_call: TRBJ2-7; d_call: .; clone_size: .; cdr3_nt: TGTGCCAGCAGCTTAGGGACATACGAGCAGTACTTC; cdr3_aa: CASSLGTYEQYF
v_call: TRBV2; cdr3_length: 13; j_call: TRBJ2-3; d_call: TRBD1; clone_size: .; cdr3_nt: TGCGCCAGCAGACAGGGGACAGCAGATACGCAGTATTTT; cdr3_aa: CASRQGTADTQYF
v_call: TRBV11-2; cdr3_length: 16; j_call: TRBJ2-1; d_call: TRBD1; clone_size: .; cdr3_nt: TGTGCCAGCAGCTTGAATTCCGGGACAGGGACGAATGAGCAGTTCTTC; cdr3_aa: CASSLNSGTGTNEQFF
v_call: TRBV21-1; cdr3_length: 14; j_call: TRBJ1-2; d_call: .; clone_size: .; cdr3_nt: TGTGCCAGCAGCAAACCGGGGGTACACTATGGCTACACCTTC; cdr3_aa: CASSKPGVHYGYTF
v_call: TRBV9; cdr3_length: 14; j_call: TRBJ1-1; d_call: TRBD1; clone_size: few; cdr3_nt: TGTGCCAGCAGCTCCGGGACAGGGGACACTGAAGCTTTCTTT; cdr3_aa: CASSSGTGDTEAFF
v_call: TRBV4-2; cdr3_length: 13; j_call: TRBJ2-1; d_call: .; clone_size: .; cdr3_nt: TGTGCCAGCAGCCAAGTAGGTAACAATGAGCAGTTCTTC; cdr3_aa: CASSQVGNNEQFF
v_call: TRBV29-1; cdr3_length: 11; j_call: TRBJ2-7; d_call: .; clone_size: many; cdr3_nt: TGCAGCGTTGAATGGTCCTACGAGCAGTACTTC; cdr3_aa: CSVEWSYEQYF
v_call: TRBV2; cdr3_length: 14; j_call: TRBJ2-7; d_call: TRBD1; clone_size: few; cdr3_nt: TGTGCCAGCCAATCGGGGACAGGGGGGTACGAGCAGTACTTC; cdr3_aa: CASQSGTGGYEQYF
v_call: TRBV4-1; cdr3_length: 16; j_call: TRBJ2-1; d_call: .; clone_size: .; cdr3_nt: TGCGCCAGCAGCCAACTTAGCGTGAGCTCCTACAATGAGCAGTTCTTC; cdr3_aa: CASSQLSVSSYNEQFF
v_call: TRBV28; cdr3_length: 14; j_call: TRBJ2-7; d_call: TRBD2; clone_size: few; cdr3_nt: TGTGCCAGCAGAAAGCGGGAGAGCTCCTACGAGCAGTACTTC; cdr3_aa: CASRKRESSYEQYF
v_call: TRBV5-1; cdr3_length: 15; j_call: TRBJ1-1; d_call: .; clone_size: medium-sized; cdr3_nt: TGCGCCAGCAGAAGCGACAGGTTTTGGAGGACTGAAGCTTTCTTT; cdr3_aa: CASRSDRFWRTEAFF
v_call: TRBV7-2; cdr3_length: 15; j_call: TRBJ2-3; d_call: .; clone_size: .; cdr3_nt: TGTGCCAGCAGCACTCTAGCAGGGAGTCCAGATACGCAGTATTTT; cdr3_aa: CASSTLAGSPDTQYF
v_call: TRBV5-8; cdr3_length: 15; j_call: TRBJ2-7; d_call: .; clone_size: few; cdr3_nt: TGTGCCAGCAGCCACCGGGACGCCGACCCCTACGAGCAGTACTTC; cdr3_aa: CASSHRDADPYEQYF
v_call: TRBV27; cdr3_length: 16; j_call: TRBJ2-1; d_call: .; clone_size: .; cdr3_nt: TGTGCCAGCAGAACTGGGACGGCGGCCGTCTACAATGAGCAGTTCTTC; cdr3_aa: CASRTGTAAVYNEQFF
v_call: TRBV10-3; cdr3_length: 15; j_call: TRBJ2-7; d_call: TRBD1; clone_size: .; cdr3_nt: TGTGCCAGCAGTGTAATGGGACAGCGATTCTACGAGCAGTACTTC; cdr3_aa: CASSVMGQRFYEQYF